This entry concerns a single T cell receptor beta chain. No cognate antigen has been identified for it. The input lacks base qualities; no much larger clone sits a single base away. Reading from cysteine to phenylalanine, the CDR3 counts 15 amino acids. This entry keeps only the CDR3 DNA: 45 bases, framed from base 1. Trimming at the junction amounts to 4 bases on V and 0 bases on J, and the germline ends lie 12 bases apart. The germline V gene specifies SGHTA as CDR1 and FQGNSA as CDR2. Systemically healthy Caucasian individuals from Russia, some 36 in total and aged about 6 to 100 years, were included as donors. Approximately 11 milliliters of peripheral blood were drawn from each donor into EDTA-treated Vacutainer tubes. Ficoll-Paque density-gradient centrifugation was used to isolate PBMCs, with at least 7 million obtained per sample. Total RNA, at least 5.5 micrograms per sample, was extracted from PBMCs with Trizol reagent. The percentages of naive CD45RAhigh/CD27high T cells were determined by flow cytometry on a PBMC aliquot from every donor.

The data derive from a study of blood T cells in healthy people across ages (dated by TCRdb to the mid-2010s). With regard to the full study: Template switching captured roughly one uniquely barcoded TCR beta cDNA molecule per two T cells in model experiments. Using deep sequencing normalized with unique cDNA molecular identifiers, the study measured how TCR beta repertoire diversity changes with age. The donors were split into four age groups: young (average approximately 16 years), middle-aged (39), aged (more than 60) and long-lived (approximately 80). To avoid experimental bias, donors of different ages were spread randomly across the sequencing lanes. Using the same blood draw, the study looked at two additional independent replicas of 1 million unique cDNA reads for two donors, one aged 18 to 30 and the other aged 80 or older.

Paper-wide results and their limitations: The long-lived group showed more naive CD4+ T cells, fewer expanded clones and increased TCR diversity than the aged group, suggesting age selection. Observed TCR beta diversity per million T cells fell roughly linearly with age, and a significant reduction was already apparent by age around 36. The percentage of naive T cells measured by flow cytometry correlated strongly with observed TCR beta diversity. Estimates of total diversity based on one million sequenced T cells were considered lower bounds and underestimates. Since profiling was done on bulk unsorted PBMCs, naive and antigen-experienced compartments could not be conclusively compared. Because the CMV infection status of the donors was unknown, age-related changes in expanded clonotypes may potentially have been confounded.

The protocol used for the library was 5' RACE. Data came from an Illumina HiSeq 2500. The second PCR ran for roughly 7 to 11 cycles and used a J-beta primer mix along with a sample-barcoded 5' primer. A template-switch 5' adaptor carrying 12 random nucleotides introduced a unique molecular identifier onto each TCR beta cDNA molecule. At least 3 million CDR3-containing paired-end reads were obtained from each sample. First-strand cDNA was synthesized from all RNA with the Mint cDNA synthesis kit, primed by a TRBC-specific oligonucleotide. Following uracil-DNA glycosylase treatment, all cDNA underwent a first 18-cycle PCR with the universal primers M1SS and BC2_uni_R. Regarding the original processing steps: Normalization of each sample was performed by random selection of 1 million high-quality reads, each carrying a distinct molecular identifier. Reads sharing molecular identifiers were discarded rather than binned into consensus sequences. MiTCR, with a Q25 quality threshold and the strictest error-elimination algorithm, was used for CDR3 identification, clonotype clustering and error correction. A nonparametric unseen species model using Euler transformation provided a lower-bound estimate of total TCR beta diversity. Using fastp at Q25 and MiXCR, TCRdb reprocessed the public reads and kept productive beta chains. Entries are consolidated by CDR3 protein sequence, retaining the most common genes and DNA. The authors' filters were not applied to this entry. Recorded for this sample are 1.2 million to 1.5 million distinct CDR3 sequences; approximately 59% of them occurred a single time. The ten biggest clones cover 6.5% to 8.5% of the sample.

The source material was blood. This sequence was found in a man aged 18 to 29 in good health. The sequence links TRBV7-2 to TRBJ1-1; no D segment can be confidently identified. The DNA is TGTGCCAGCAGCTCGGGCCGGCAGCTGAACACTGAAGCTTTCTTT. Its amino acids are CASSSGRQLNTEAFF.